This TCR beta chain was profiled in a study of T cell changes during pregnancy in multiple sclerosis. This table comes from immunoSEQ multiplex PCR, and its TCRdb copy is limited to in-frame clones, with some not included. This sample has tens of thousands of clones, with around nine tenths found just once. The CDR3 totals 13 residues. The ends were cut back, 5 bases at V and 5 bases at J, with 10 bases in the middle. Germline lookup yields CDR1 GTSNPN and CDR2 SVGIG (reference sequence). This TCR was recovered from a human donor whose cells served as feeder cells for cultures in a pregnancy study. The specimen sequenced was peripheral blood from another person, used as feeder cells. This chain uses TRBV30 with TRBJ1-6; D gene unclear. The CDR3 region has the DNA TGTGCCTGGGAACGGGGTGATAATTCACCCCTCCACTTT. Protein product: CAWERGDNSPLHF.